The rows below give T cell receptor beta chains drawn from one sample of a study of T-cell reconstitution after alpha-beta-depleted transplantation in children. TCRdb processed the PCR reads anew with MiXCR; each CDR3 protein has one entry. The data show around 400,000 distinct CDR3 sequences, about 20% seen once. The source was PBMCs from the stem cell graft donor, collected from the stem cell graft. Every receptor here comes from a human donor who donated a stem cell graft to a child with acute myeloid leukemia. Each CDR3 is given with its conserved first and last residue. The D gene is left open where the match is weak. A row's size may be missing; if present it is once, few, many or a size class.

TRBJ1-2 . TRBV12-3/TRBV12-4 15 TRBD1 CASSPPTGGNYGYTF TGTGCCAGCAGCCCCCCGACAGGGGGCAACTATGGCTACACCTTC
TRBJ2-1 . TRBV24-1 12 . CATSDQANEQFF TGTGCCACCAGTGACCAGGCCAATGAGCAGTTCTTC
TRBJ2-7 many TRBV6-5 14 . CASSYRLGGWEQYF TGTGCCAGCAGTTACCGACTAGGAGGATGGGAGCAGTACTTC
TRBJ2-1 . TRBV7-3 13 . CASSFQGRDEQFF TGTGCCAGCAGCTTCCAGGGGAGGGATGAGCAGTTCTTC
TRBJ2-7 . TRBV7-9 13 . CAPGAGPSNEQYF TGTGCCCCGGGAGCAGGACCCTCGAACGAGCAGTACTTC
TRBJ2-1 . TRBV7-3 11 . CASSLGGPQFF TGTGCCAGCAGCTTAGGCGGTCCGCAGTTCTTC
TRBJ1-5 few TRBV5-6 14 . CASSFRGYNQPQHF TGTGCCAGCAGCTTTAGGGGGTACAATCAGCCCCAGCATTTT
TRBJ2-7 few TRBV29-1 13 . CSVSVIGSYEQYF TGCAGCGTCTCCGTTATTGGGAGCTACGAGCAGTACTTC
TRBJ2-7 few TRBV5-1 13 . CASSLVAGQEQYF TGCGCCAGCAGCTTGGTGGCAGGCCAAGAGCAGTACTTC
TRBJ2-2 . TRBV27 14 . CASIEYGGTGELFF TGTGCCAGCATTGAGTACGGCGGCACCGGGGAGCTGTTTTTT
TRBJ2-1 . TRBV7-9 15 TRBD2 CASSPREGLMDEQFF TGTGCCAGCAGCCCCCGGGAGGGTCTTATGGATGAGCAGTTCTTC
TRBJ2-1 few TRBV7-2 12 . CASSPGVHEQFF TGTGCCAGCAGCCCCGGGGTACATGAGCAGTTCTTC
TRBJ2-5 few TRBV12-3/TRBV12-4 15 TRBD1 CASSHGTGEGETQYF TGTGCCAGCAGCCATGGGACAGGGGAGGGGGAGACCCAGTACTTC
TRBJ2-1 . TRBV3-1 16 TRBD2 CASSQDVGGAYNEQFF TGTGCCAGCAGCCAAGATGTTGGGGGGGCCTACAATGAGCAGTTCTTC
TRBJ2-5 . TRBV5-1 16 . CASSSGQVGGQETQYF TGCGCCAGCAGCTCCGGACAGGTCGGGGGCCAAGAGACCCAGTACTTC
TRBJ2-1 few TRBV6-1 15 TRBD1 CASLHRGSSYNEQFF TGTGCCAGCCTACACAGGGGAAGCTCCTACAATGAGCAGTTCTTC
TRBJ2-6 many TRBV4-1 18 . CASSEAGHHNSGANVLTF TGCGCCAGCAGCGAGGCGGGTCACCATAACTCTGGGGCCAACGTCCTGACTTTC
TRBJ2-5 . TRBV20-1 13 . CSAIAMGMETQYF TGCAGTGCTATAGCGATGGGCATGGAGACCCAGTACTTC
TRBJ2-1 many TRBV24-1 14 . CATSDTTGRIEQFF TGTGCCACCAGTGATACCACAGGGCGAATTGAGCAGTTCTTC
TRBJ2-3 . TRBV7-3 15 . CASSLNRAGTDTQYF TGTGCCAGCAGCTTAAACAGAGCGGGCACAGATACGCAGTATTTT
TRBJ2-7 few TRBV29-1 14 . CSVGNGGPFDGQYF TGCAGCGTAGGAAACGGCGGGCCCTTCGACGGGCAGTACTTC
TRBJ2-5 . TRBV20-1 13 TRBD1 CSAGTGTEETQYF TGCAGTGCTGGGACCGGGACAGAAGAGACCCAGTACTTC
TRBJ2-7 few TRBV7-2 14 . CASSKRNGPDEQYF TGTGCCAGCAGTAAACGCAATGGGCCCGACGAGCAGTACTTC
TRBJ2-7 . TRBV15 16 TRBD2 CATSRDRASGNYEQYF TGTGCCACCAGCAGAGATCGGGCTAGCGGTAACTACGAGCAGTACTTC
TRBJ2-1 few TRBV13 13 . CASSLGGTRHLFF TGTGCCAGCAGCTTAGGCGGGACCAGGCACCTGTTCTTC
TRBJ1-2 . TRBV21-1 13 . CASSPDGGSDYTF TGTGCCAGCAGCCCCGATGGGGGATCGGACTACACCTTC
TRBJ1-1 . TRBV12-3/TRBV12-4 16 TRBD1 CASRTGTGDLNTEAFF TGTGCCAGCAGAACCGGGACAGGGGATTTGAACACTGAAGCTTTCTTT
TRBJ2-5 many TRBV7-9 14 TRBD1 CASSPGQAPETQYF TGTGCCAGCAGCCCGGGACAGGCCCCAGAGACCCAGTACTTC
TRBJ2-3 many TRBV20-1 13 . CSASLGGVDTQYF TGCAGTGCGTCTTTGGGGGGAGTGGATACGCAGTATTTT
TRBJ2-7 . TRBV30 14 TRBD1 CAWSGGPTQYEQYF TGTGCCTGGTCAGGGGGCCCTACCCAGTACGAGCAGTACTTC
TRBJ1-1 . TRBV29-1 13 . CSVYRVKNTEAFF TGCAGCGTTTACAGGGTGAAGAACACTGAAGCTTTCTTT
TRBJ2-1 many TRBV12-3/TRBV12-4 12 . CASSLGRTEQFF TGTGCCAGCAGTTTGGGTCGAACAGAGCAGTTCTTC
TRBJ2-7 many TRBV10-1 12 . CASSGTGLEQYF TGCGCCAGCAGTGGAACAGGGCTCGAGCAGTACTTC
TRBJ2-1 many TRBV12-3/TRBV12-4 12 . CASSFLTDEQFF TGTGCCAGCAGTTTTCTGACCGATGAGCAGTTCTTC
TRBJ1-1 few TRBV9 13 . CASSVGLRTEAFF TGTGCCAGCAGCGTAGGGTTACGGACTGAAGCTTTCTTT
TRBJ2-5 . TRBV4-2 17 TRBD2 CASSQTMGAGGQETQYF TGTGCCAGCAGCCAAACAATGGGAGCGGGAGGTCAAGAGACCCAGTACTTC
TRBJ2-7 few TRBV20-1 13 TRBD1 CSATRGPGYEQYF TGCAGTGCTACCAGGGGGCCCGGCTACGAGCAGTACTTC
TRBJ2-5 . TRBV7-9 16 TRBD2 CASSLRLAEIQETQYF TGTGCCAGCAGCCTAAGACTAGCGGAGATCCAAGAGACCCAGTACTTC
TRBJ2-1 many TRBV27 13 TRBD2 CASSSGTYNEQFF TGTGCCAGCAGCAGCGGGACTTACAATGAGCAGTTCTTC